The 25 T cell receptor beta chains below come from one sample, sequenced in a study of CD8+CD57+ T cells in acquired aplastic anemia. Findings and limits, study-wide: Both total CD4+ and CD8+ pools in patients were more diverse than CD8+CD57+ cells.

Only patients with CD8+CD57+ cell expansion on flow cytometry were chosen for sequencing. No antigen is known for these receptors. For CDR3 and TCR beta VDJ profiling, genomic DNA was the template used. TCRdb recomputed calls from the reads with MiXCR, one row per CDR3 protein. The data contain around 19,000 distinct CDR3 sequences, 30% to 40% of them singletons. The specimen was CD8+CD57+ T cells sorted from PBMCs. Regarding subset: bead-enriched CD8+CD57+ effector memory T cells from SAA patients. The receptors stem from a human donor with aplastic anemia.

J is TRBJ2-3 and V is TRBV20-1; 8 nucleotides align to TRBD2. Germline V lookup: CDR1 DFQATT, CDR2 SNEGSKA (reference sequence). The CDR3 is made up of 18 amino acids. The junction had 11 bases not matched to a gene; V was cut back by 0 bases and J by 0 bases. CDR3 sequence reads: CSARDPPLSGASTDTQYF. In nucleotides, the CDR3 is TGCAGTGCTAGAGATCCCCCCCTTAGCGGGGCTAGCACAGATACGCAGTATTTT.

The rearrangement joins TRBV7-9 to TRBJ1-1; the D gene is possibly TRBD1 (5 bases). This CDR3 comprises 15 residues. The germline V gene has CDR1 SEHNR and CDR2 FQNEAQ (reference sequence). V was shortened by 0 bases and J by 2 bases, with 10 bases between the two germline ends. CDR3 sequence: CASSLAMGPNTEAFF. In DNA form, the CDR3 reads TGTGCCAGCAGCTTAGCAATGGGGCCAAACACTGAAGCTTTCTTT. The complete variable domain, with remaining parts taken from reference TRBV7-9 and TRBJ1-1, reads DTGVSQNPRHKITKRGQNVTFRCDPISEHNRLYWYRQTLGQGPEFLTYFQNEAQLEKSRLLSDRFSAERPKGSFSTLEIQRTEQGDSAMYLCASSLAMGPNTEAFFGQGTRLTVV.

V usage is TRBV28 and J usage is TRBJ2-3; TRBD2 agrees at 9 bases. The CDR3 has 16 amino acids. The V gene's germline CDR1 is MDHEN and CDR2 SYDVKM. The J segment lost 6 bases and the V segment lost 0 bases, leaving 7 bases of the junction unmatched. The CDR3 DNA is TGTGCCAGCAGTTTATGGGCTAGCGGGATTAGCGATACGCAGTATTTT. Amino acids: CASSLWASGISDTQYF.

This clonotype qualifies as medium-sized. V usage is TRBV10-3 and J usage is TRBJ2-7; D call uncertain. The CDR3 extends over 14 amino acids. The V end was cut by 10 bases, the J end by 3 bases, with 19 bases between. Germline CDR1 reads ENHRY; CDR2 reads SYGVKD. The CDR3 spells CATQVGDGFYEQYF. The CDR3 DNA is TGTGCCACCCAGGTGGGTGACGGCTTCTACGAGCAGTACTTC.

This clonotype showed up just a few times. V and J are TRBV20-1 and TRBJ2-1; 7 bases map to TRBD2. V was pared by 1 base and J by 8 bases, with 11 bases of the junction left unmatched. Germline V lookup: CDR1 DFQATT, CDR2 SNEGSKA (reference sequence). This CDR3 has 15 residues. The CDR3 sequence is CSARVGSRGRDEQFF. The CDR3 region has the DNA TGCAGTGCTAGAGTGGGCTCTCGAGGGAGGGATGAGCAGTTCTTC.

This clonotype was observed a few times. The V gene is TRBV7-8, the J gene TRBJ1-4, with a possible D match to TRBD1 (6 bases). V was pared by 0 bases and J by 8 bases, with 19 bases between. This CDR3 is built from 17 residues. The V gene's germline CDR1 is SGHVS and CDR2 FQNEAQ. Here the CDR3 DNA reads TGTGCCAGCAGCTTAGCGGGTGGTGGGGGCGTCGGGGAAAAACTGTTTTTT. The encoded protein is CASSLAGGGGVGEKLFF.

This clonotype was detected a few times. The V call is TRBV7-9, the J call TRBJ2-5, with 13 bases identical to TRBD2. Germline-derived CDR1 and CDR2 are SEHNR and FQNEAQ (reference sequence). V trimming: 3 bases; J trimming: 5 bases; junction bases outside the gene matches: 6. This CDR3 is 16 amino acids long. This CDR3 reads CASSFGTSGKIETQYF. In DNA form, the CDR3 reads TGTGCCAGCAGCTTCGGGACTAGCGGGAAAATTGAGACCCAGTACTTC.

In its sample, this clonotype was seen a few times. The V call is TRBV20-1, the J call TRBJ1-1, with D tentatively TRBD1 (6 bases). V shed 0 bases and J shed 10 bases, with 12 bases lying between them. Germline values: CDR1 DFQATT, CDR2 SNEGSKA (reference sequence). The CDR3 length is 12 residues. The CDR3 DNA follows: TGCAGTGCTAGAGATGGGGGCCGTCCAGCTTTCTTT. Translating gives CSARDGGRPAFF.

This clonotype came up many times. The rearrangement links TRBV4-1 to TRBJ2-1, with TRBD2 identical over 12 bases. Germline CDR1 and CDR2: MGHRA and YSYEKL. J gave up 4 bases and V 5 bases, and 9 bases lay outside the gene matches. The CDR3 extends over 17 amino acids. As DNA, the CDR3 is TGCGCCAGCAGCTCTCGGACTAGCGGGGTTGCGTACAATGAGCAGTTCTTC. Protein: CASSSRTSGVAYNEQFF.

The chain has TRBV7-2 and TRBJ1-2; TRBD1 might be the D (6 bases). The germline CDR1 and CDR2 sequences are SGHTA and FQGNSA. The CDR3 is made up of 16 amino acids. V lost 1 base to trimming and J lost 0 bases, with 12 bases between them. The CDR3 sequence is CASSLGGQGSNYGYTF. CDR3 in DNA: TGTGCCAGCAGCTTAGGGGGCCAGGGGTCTAACTATGGCTACACCTTC. Supplemented by reference TRBV7-2 and TRBJ1-2, the full variable domain reads GAGVSQSPSNKVTEKGKDVELRCDPISGHTALYWYRQSLGQGLEFLIYFQGNSAPDKSGLPSDRFSAERTGGSVSTLTIQRTQQEDSAVYLCASSLGGQGSNYGYTFGSGTRLTVV.

This chain uses TRBV5-1 with TRBJ1-1; tentatively, D is TRBD1 (5 bases). V dropped 0 bases and J dropped 3 bases, with 9 bases sitting between them. CDR1 and CDR2 (germline): SGHRS, YFSETQ. The CDR3 loop spans 14 amino acids. CDR3 in amino acids: CASSLVGAHTEAFF. CDR3 coding DNA: TGCGCCAGCAGCTTGGTAGGGGCGCACACTGAAGCTTTCTTT.

This clonotype is classed as large. CDR3 loop: CASSLEAGSNEKLFF. CDR3 DNA sequence: TGTGCCAGCAGCTTAGAAGCAGGGTCCAATGAAAAACTGTTTTTT. The chain recombines TRBV7-6 with TRBJ1-4; weak D call: TRBD1 (5 bases). Trimming shortened V by 1 base and J by 5 bases, and 11 bases separated the two germline ends. The germline V gene has CDR1 SGHVS and CDR2 FNYEAQ. The CDR3 has 15 residues. Full variable domain (rest looked up from reference TRBV7-6 and TRBJ1-4): GAGVSQSPRYKVTKRGQDVALRCDPISGHVSLYWYRQALGQGPEFLTYFNYEAQQDKSGLPNDRFSAERPEGSISTLTIQRTEQRDSAMYRCASSLEAGSNEKLFFGSGTQLSVL.

This clonotype was detected a few times. V and J are TRBV12-3 or TRBV12-4 and TRBJ2-7; 10 nucleotides line up with TRBD1. This CDR3 has 13 residues. Trimming removed 5 bases from V and 7 bases from J; junction bases left unmatched: 5. The CDR3 sequence is CASSRDRGGEQYF. The CDR3 nucleotides read TGTGCCAGCAGTCGGGACAGGGGAGGGGAGCAGTACTTC.

V gene TRBV5-5 combines with J gene TRBJ1-1; D not resolved. The CDR3 spans 11 residues. The V gene lost 0 bases and the J gene lost 11 bases, with 8 bases spanning the gap. In germline, CDR1 is SGHKS, CDR2 YYEKEE (reference sequence). The CDR3 reads CASSLAYGAFF. The CDR3 nucleotides read TGTGCCAGCAGCTTGGCGTACGGGGCTTTCTTT.

V and J are TRBV12-3 or TRBV12-4 and TRBJ2-3; TRBD2 is a possible D gene (5 bases). The CDR3 spans 15 residues. Trimming removed 2 bases at V and 0 bases at J, with 9 bases between. The DNA for the CDR3 is TGTGCCAGCAGTTTAAGCGGCAGTAGCACAGATACGCAGTATTTT. Its protein is CASSLSGSSTDTQYF.

This clonotype was seen a handful of times. The rearrangement uses TRBV6-5 and TRBJ2-3; D is undetermined. Deletions cut 6 bases from V and 4 bases from J, with 8 bases between. The CDR3 is made up of 12 amino acids. Germline V lookup: CDR1 MNHEY, CDR2 SVGAGI. CDR3 protein: CASRKQADTQYF. CDR3 coding DNA: TGTGCCAGCAGGAAGCAGGCAGATACGCAGTATTTT.

The gene calls are TRBV19 and TRBJ1-5; D unresolved. Germline CDR1 reads LNHDA; CDR2 reads SQIVND (reference sequence). Trimming shortened V by 5 bases and J by 3 bases, and 17 bases separated the two germline ends. This CDR3 spans 16 amino acids. The CDR3 region is CASSARVGSNNQPQHF. CDR3 sequence (DNA): TGTGCCAGTAGTGCTCGGGTGGGGTCCAACAATCAGCCCCAGCATTTT.

This clonotype was found a few times. This sequence joins TRBV12-3 or TRBV12-4 and TRBJ2-3; 8 nucleotides align to TRBD1. The V and J ends lost 4 bases and 1 base, in that order; junction bases with no gene match: 4. The CDR3 runs 15 residues. The CDR3, as DNA: TGTGCCAGCAGTTCAGGGGGCTTGGGCACAGATACGCAGTATTTT. Residues: CASSSGGLGTDTQYF.

The chain carries TRBV6-6 and TRBJ2-7; D not resolved. This CDR3 has 12 residues. The V end was cut by 6 bases, the J end by 2 bases, with 8 bases between. CDR1 MNHNY and CDR2 SVGAGI come from the germline V gene (reference sequence). The CDR3 DNA is TGTGCCAGCAGCCCGGGCCCCTACGAGCAGTACTTC. Translating gives CASSPGPYEQYF.

The V gene is TRBV19, the J gene TRBJ1-5; TRBD1 is a possible D gene (6 bases). CDR3 length: 17 amino acids. In germline, CDR1 is LNHDA, CDR2 SQIVND (reference sequence). V was clipped by 5 bases and J by 0 bases, with 17 bases between them. CDR3 nucleotides: TGTGCCAGTAGTGGCTCCAGGACAGACTTTAGCAATCAGCCCCAGCATTTT. Translation: CASSGSRTDFSNQPQHF.

This clonotype was recorded many times. The rearrangement uses TRBV4-1 and TRBJ1-3; D is unresolved. The ends were cut back, 1 base at V and 6 bases at J, with 7 bases in the middle. Germline values: CDR1 MGHRA, CDR2 YSYEKL. The CDR3 loop spans 13 amino acids. The CDR3 sequence: CASSQGGVNTIYF. CDR3 nucleotide sequence: TGCGCCAGCAGCCAAGGCGGGGTAAACACCATATATTTT.

This sequence joins TRBV25-1 and TRBJ1-1; 11 bases match TRBD1. CDR1 MGHDK and CDR2 SYGVNS come from the germline V gene. The CDR3 is made up of 14 amino acids. V lost 6 bases to trimming and J lost 4 bases; unmatched junction nucleotides: 4. The CDR3 spells CASRPGTGGTEAFF. DNA for the CDR3: TGTGCCAGCAGACCCGGGACAGGGGGCACTGAAGCTTTCTTT.

The chain combines TRBV14 with TRBJ2-7; the match to TRBD1 covers 10 bases. The germline V gene encodes CDR1 SGHDN and CDR2 FVKESK. After removal of 5 bases from V and 3 bases from J, the junction contained 7 bases not matched to a gene. The CDR3 runs to 15 residues. For the CDR3, the DNA is TGTGCCAGCAGCTGGCCGGGACAGGGGATCTACGAGCAGTACTTC. Protein sequence: CASSWPGQGIYEQYF.

This CDR3 reads CASSQAGGWGTDTQYF. CDR3 DNA: TGCGCCAGCAGCCAGGCGGGAGGATGGGGCACAGATACGCAGTATTTT. This chain connects TRBV4-3 to TRBJ2-3; 8 bases are a match to TRBD2. CDR1 is LGHNA and CDR2 is YSLEER in the germline V gene. V shed 3 bases and J 1 base; nucleotides not matched to a gene: 6. The CDR3 loop spans 16 amino acids.

The rearrangement links TRBV5-4 to TRBJ2-7; 8 bases map to TRBD2. The trim removed 0 bases at V and 2 bases at J, leaving 7 bases unmatched. The CDR3 length is 16 residues. Looked up from germline, CDR1 is SGHNT and CDR2 is YYREEE (reference sequence). The CDR3 nucleotides read TGTGCCAGCAGCTTGGCCGGGGGGGCGGGTACCTACGAGCAGTACTTC. As protein: CASSLAGGAGTYEQYF.